The rows below give T cell receptor beta chains drawn from one sample of a study of response to subunit inactivated influenza vaccine. In TCRdb, the RT-PCR reads were re-called with MiXCR into one record per CDR3 protein. Seen here are about 780,000 distinct CDR3 sequences, less than 20% observed once, and the top ten hold approximately 11%. Material: PBMCs from blood, obtained more than 4 days after vaccination. Receptors originate from a man aged 50-60 years who received an inactivated influenza vaccine. The CDR3 runs from the conserved cysteine through the conserved F or W. The D gene is left open where the match is weak. Part of the rows lack a size; the others show once, few, many or a class for expanded clones.

>-|many|TRBV20-1|TRBJ2-3
TGCAGTGCTAGCACACAGGGAAGAACAGATACGCAGTATTTT
CSASTQGRTDTQYF
>TRBD2|few|TRBV7-2|TRBJ2-7
TGTGCCAGCAGCTTACTGGGCGGGAGTGGCACCTACGAGCAGTACTTC
CASSLLGGSGTYEQYF
>TRBD1|-|TRBV10-3|TRBJ2-5
TGTGCCATCAGACAACACGGACAGGGGGGACAAGAGACCCAGTACTTC
CAIRQHGQGGQETQYF
>TRBD1|few|TRBV4-1|TRBJ2-7
TGCGCCAGCAGCCAGGGTTTAAACAGGGGTGATGAGCAGTACTTC
CASSQGLNRGDEQYF
>-|few|TRBV12-3/TRBV12-4|TRBJ1-1
TGTGCCAGCAGCCAACAGGGTGGGAGGAACACTGAAGCTTTCTTT
CASSQQGGRNTEAFF
>-|-|TRBV29-1|TRBJ2-1
TGCAGCGTCGGCGAGACCTTTTGGGATGAGCAGTTCTTC
CSVGETFWDEQFF
>TRBD1|-|TRBV5-1|TRBJ2-7
TGCGCCAGCAGCTTTGAGTCAGGGGACAGCTACGAGCAGTACTTC
CASSFESGDSYEQYF
>-|-|TRBV5-5|TRBJ1-2
TGTGCCAGCAGCTTGGTGGGGGGTGTAAAAGCGTATGGCTACACCTTC
CASSLVGGVKAYGYTF
>-|-|TRBV29-1|TRBJ2-6
TGCAGCGTTGCCGCGGAGGCCAACGTCCTGACTTTC
CSVAAEANVLTF
>-|few|TRBV20-1|TRBJ1-5
TGCAGTGCTAGAGGCGGACGGCCCAATCAGCCCCAGCATTTT
CSARGGRPNQPQHF
>-|-|TRBV20-1|TRBJ2-4
TGCAGTGCTAGGGGCAGGGATGGTATTCAGTACTTC
CSARGRDGIQYF
>TRBD2|few|TRBV20-1|TRBJ2-1
TGCAGTGCTAGATCCGGGGGGGGGAAGTACAATGAGCAGTTCTTC
CSARSGGGKYNEQFF
>TRBD1|many|TRBV20-1|TRBJ1-2
TGCAGTGCTACGGACAGGAACTATGGCTACACCTTC
CSATDRNYGYTF
>TRBD1|-|TRBV7-9|TRBJ2-3
TGTGCCAGCAGGGCCCGGGACAGGGGGCCCACAGATACGCAGTATTTT
CASRARDRGPTDTQYF
>TRBD1|few|TRBV5-1|TRBJ2-7
TGCGCCAGCAGAAAAGGGACAGGTGAATCCTACGAGCAGTACTTC
CASRKGTGESYEQYF
>TRBD1|-|TRBV20-1|TRBJ1-3
TGCAGTGCTAGTAAGGGACAGGGGACTCGAAACACCATATATTTT
CSASKGQGTRNTIYF
>TRBD1|many|TRBV12-3/TRBV12-4|TRBJ2-3
TGTGCCAGCAGTCCGGACAGGGGGCTGGCAGATACGCAGTATTTT
CASSPDRGLADTQYF
>TRBD1|few|TRBV20-1|TRBJ1-4
TGCAGTGCTAGAGACCCTTTCGGCAGGGGGAATGAAAAACTGTTTTTT
CSARDPFGRGNEKLFF
>-|-|TRBV3-1|TRBJ2-3
TGTGCCAGCAGCCAATTATCCACAGATACGCAGTATTTT
CASSQLSTDTQYF
>TRBD1|few|TRBV29-1|TRBJ2-1
TGCAGCGTTGAAGACGGACAGGCGAAGCTCTACAATGAGCAGTTCTTC
CSVEDGQAKLYNEQFF
>-|-|TRBV20-1|TRBJ1-2
TGCAGTGCTAGCGGATTGTCCTATGGCTACACCTTC
CSASGLSYGYTF
>-|many|TRBV30|TRBJ2-5
TGTGCCTGGCATCAGGGTCTGGGAGAGACCCAGTACTTC
CAWHQGLGETQYF
>-|few|TRBV20-1|TRBJ2-2
TGCAGTGCTAGAGATCCCAAAGGCTGGAACACCGGGGAGCTGTTTTTT
CSARDPKGWNTGELFF
>TRBD1|-|TRBV28|TRBJ1-6
TGTGCCAGCAGTCGCTCGGACAGGATCTCCTATAATTCACCCCTCCACTTT
CASSRSDRISYNSPLHF
>-|-|TRBV12-3/TRBV12-4|TRBJ1-5
TGTGCCAGCAAGCCCGGGGTGAATAGCAATCAGCCCCAGCATTTT
CASKPGVNSNQPQHF
>-|-|TRBV11-2|TRBJ1-3
TGTGCCAGCAGCCTAGGACATCCGGGAAACACCATATATTTT
CASSLGHPGNTIYF
>-|-|TRBV20-1|TRBJ2-3
TGCGGTGCTACGCAAGGGGGGGCGGAAGATACGCAGTATTTT
CGATQGGAEDTQYF
>-|once|TRBV5-1|TRBJ2-1
TGCGACAGCAGCTTGGCAGGGGAGGCTGGGATGGAGCAGTTCTTC
CDSSLAGEAGMEQFF
>TRBD1|-|TRBV20-1|TRBJ2-5
TGCAGTGCTTCGAGGACAGGGAACGTCGCAGAGACCCAGTACTTC
CSASRTGNVAETQYF
>-|many|TRBV7-9|TRBJ2-5
TGTGCCAGCAGCTTACTGGGGCGGGAGACCCAGTACTTC
CASSLLGRETQYF
>-|many|TRBV6-2/TRBV6-3|TRBJ1-2
TGTGCCAGCAGTTACTGGGGAGATGGCTACACCTTC
CASSYWGDGYTF
>-|many|TRBV20-1|TRBJ1-6
TGCAGTGCTAGCCGAGGACAGCTCCGAATAGATAATTCACCCCTCCACTTT
CSASRGQLRIDNSPLHF
>-|-|TRBV20-1|TRBJ2-7
TGCAGTGCTAGACGACGGGGGCGCGTCGACGAGCAGTACTTC
CSARRRGRVDEQYF
>TRBD2|-|TRBV29-1|TRBJ2-1
TGCAGCGTTGTTAGCGGGAGCTACAATGAGCAGTCCTTC
CSVVSGSYNEQSF
>-|few|TRBV7-9|TRBJ1-2
TGTGCCAGCAGCTTAGGCGCCGCGGCCTATGGCTACACCTTC
CASSLGAAAYGYTF